This T cell receptor (beta chain) derives from a study of shared clonotypes between healthy human individuals. Study-wide results and caveats: Unshared clonotypes carried lower generation probabilities than those common to all four donors. Clonotype sharing among the donors was expected to vary with sequencing depth.

It was CD45RO-negative cells, positively selected for CCR7, that made up naive CD8 cells, with terminally differentiated effector memory CD45RA+ cells excluded. As regards this clone: Its antigen is not known.

J lost 6 bases, V lost 5 bases, and 11 bases had no gene match. Germline CDR1 and CDR2: SQVTM and ANQGSEA. The CDR3 runs 14 residues. Profiled with immunoSEQ multiplex PCR; TCRdb holds only in-frame clones, not every one. The data hold roughly 810,000 clones, with 95% to 97% observed a single time. The sample was naive CD8+ T cells sorted from blood. This receptor was obtained from a man younger than 40 in good health. The rearrangement joins TRBV29-1 to TRBJ1-1; 8 bases fit TRBD1. This CDR3 is CSVHRTGTGAEAFF. The CDR3, as DNA: TGCAGCGTTCATCGGACAGGGACTGGAGCTGAAGCTTTCTTT.